What follows is one TCR beta chain and its context. These data come from a study of cytomegalovirus exposure and HLA in healthy donors. CDR1 and CDR2 from the germline V gene are SEHNR and FQNEAQ (reference sequence). The CDR3 covers 16 residues. The ends lost 3 bases at V and 0 bases at J; junction bases unmatched: 6. Donors came from a validation cohort of approximately 110 subjects, distinct from the first 666-subject cohort. TCRdb's table, derived via immunoSEQ multiplex PCR, lists solely in-frame clones and lacks some. The data show about 240,000 clones, 80% to 90% seen once. Input material: PBMCs. This TCR was recovered from a man aged 18-30 years in good health and CMV-seronegative. V and J are TRBV7-9 and TRBJ2-3; 7 bases align to TRBD2. CDR3: CASSLSGEPSTDTQYF. DNA for the CDR3: TGTGCCAGCAGCTTGAGCGGGGAGCCTAGCACAGATACGCAGTATTTT.